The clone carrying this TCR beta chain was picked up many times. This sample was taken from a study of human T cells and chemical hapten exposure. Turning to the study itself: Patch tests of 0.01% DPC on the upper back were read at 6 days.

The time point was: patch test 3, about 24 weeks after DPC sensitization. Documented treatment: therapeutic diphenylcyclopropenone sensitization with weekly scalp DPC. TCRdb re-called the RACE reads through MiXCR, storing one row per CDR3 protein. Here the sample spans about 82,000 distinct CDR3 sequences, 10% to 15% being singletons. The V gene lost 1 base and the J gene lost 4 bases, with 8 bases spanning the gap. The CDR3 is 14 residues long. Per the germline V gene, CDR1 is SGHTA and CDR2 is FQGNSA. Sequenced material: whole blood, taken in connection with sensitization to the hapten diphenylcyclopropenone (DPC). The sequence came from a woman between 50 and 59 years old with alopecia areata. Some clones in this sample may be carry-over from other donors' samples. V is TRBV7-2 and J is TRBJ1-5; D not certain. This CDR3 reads CASSLGRRNQPQHF. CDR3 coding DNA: TGTGCCAGCAGCTTAGGACGGAGGAATCAGCCCCAGCATTTT.